This T cell receptor beta chain was recorded in a study of PD-L1 blockade in urothelial cancer. The wider study: Patients took up atezolizumab in 2014 at 1,200 mg intravenously every 3 weeks. Study patients had been treated with 0 to 3 previous chemotherapy regimens.

As for time point: pretreatment peripheral blood. V shed 7 bases and J 9 bases; nucleotides not matched to a gene: 10. Germline loops: CDR1 SGHRS, CDR2 YFSETQ. There are 14 residues in the CDR3. The data were produced by immunoSEQ multiplex PCR, yet TCRdb's version contains in-frame clones alone and is incomplete. Of roughly 95,000 clones listed, 87% are singletons. The sample was PBMCs, taken around atezolizumab (anti-PD-L1) treatment. This clonotype originated in a man between 60 and 70 years old with urothelial cancer. The V gene is TRBV5-1, the J gene TRBJ2-1; 10 positions match TRBD2. The chain's CDR3 is CASWASGSFSEQFF. CDR3 nucleotides: TGCGCCAGCTGGGCTAGCGGGAGCTTTAGTGAGCAGTTCTTC. Based on the CDR3 plus reference TRBV5-1 and TRBJ2-1, the full variable domain is KAGVTQTPRYLIKTRGQQVTLSCSPISGHRSVSWYQQTPGQGLQFLFEYFSETQRNKGNFPGRFSGRQFSNSRSEMNVSTLELGDSALYLCASWASGSFSEQFFGPGTRLTVL.